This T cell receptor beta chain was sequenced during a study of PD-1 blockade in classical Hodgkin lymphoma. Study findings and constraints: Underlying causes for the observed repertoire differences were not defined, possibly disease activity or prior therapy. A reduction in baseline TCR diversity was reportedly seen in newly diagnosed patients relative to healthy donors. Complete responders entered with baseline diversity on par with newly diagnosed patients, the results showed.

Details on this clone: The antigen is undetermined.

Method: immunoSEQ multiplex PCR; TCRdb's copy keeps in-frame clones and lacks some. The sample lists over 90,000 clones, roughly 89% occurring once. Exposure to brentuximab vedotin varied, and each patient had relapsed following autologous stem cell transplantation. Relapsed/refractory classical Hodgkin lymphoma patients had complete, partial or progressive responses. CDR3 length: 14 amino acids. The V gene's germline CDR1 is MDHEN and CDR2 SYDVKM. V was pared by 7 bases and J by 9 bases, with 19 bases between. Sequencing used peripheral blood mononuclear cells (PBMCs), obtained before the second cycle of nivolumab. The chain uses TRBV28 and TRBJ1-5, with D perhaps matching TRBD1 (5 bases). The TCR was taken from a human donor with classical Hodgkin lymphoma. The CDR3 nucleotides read TGTGCCAGCATAAATACAGGTTCAAGTCGGCCCCAGCATTTT. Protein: CASINTGSSRPQHF.